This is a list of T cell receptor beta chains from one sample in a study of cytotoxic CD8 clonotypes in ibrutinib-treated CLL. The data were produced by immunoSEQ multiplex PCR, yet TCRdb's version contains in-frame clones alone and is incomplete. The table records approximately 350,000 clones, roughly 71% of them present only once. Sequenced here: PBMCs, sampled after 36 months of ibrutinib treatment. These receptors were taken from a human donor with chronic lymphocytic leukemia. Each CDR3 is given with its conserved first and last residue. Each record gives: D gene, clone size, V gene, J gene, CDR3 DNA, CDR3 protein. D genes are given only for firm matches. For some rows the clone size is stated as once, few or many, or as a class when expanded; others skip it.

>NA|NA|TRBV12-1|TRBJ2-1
TGTGCCAGCAGCCCCCGACTAGCGGGGACGTTCTTC
CASSPRLAGTFF
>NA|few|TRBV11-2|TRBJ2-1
TGTGCCAGCAGCTTAGTAGTCTACAATGAGCAGTTCTTC
CASSLVVYNEQFF
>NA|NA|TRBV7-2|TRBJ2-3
TGTGCCAGCAGCTTACGTCTCGCGGGACTTAGCACAGATACGCAGTATTTT
CASSLRLAGLSTDTQYF
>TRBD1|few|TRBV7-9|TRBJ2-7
TGTGCCAGCAGCCCCCGTGGGACAGGGAGCGACGAGCAGTACTTC
CASSPRGTGSDEQYF
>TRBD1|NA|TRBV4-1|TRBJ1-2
TGCGCCAGCAGCCAAGTAGGACAGGGGAACCTCTATGGCTACACCTTC
CASSQVGQGNLYGYTF
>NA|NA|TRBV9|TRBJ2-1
TGTGCCAGCAGCGTCTTGGGGCTAGAAATGGGGAATGAGCAGTTCTTC
CASSVLGLEMGNEQFF
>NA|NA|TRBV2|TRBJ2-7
TGTGCCAGCAGAACAGTAGACGAGCAGTACTTC
CASRTVDEQYF
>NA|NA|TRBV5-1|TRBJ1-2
TGCGCCAGCAGCCCGTCGGGAGGCTCTGGTGGCTACACCTTC
CASSPSGGSGGYTF
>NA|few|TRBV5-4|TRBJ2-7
TGTGCCAGCAGCCTATACAGGAGCTCCTACGAGCAGTACTTC
CASSLYRSSYEQYF
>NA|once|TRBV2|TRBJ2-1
TGTGCCAGGGCGAAGGCTAGCGCGTACAATGAGCAGTTCTTC
CARAKASAYNEQFF